The 16 T cell receptor beta chains reported below all come from one sample, sequenced in a study of regulatory T cells in long-lasting Graves disease. As for time point: newly diagnosed GD, antithyroid drugs for less than 3 months. Extracted PBMC RNA gave rise to the TCR library. Researchers made TCR beta libraries by using iRepertoire HTBI primers and running Arm-PCR on CDR3 regions. Via MiXCR, TCRdb re-called the multiplex PCR reads, giving one row per CDR3 protein. The table records 600,000 to 650,000 distinct CDR3 sequences, roughly 15% of them present only once. The data were also submitted as part of a second study, on T cells in Graves' hyperthyroidism and ophthalmopathy.

Here the sequenced sample was peripheral blood mononuclear cells (PBMCs), taken at new diagnosis, from a patient treated with antithyroid drugs. The receptors shown here come from a woman aged 25-40 years with Graves disease.

The chain employs TRBV20-1 and TRBJ1-1; possible D gene TRBD1, 6 bases. Trimming cost V 1 base and J 1 base, with 13 bases left between them. Germline CDR1 is DFQATT and CDR2 is SNEGSKA (reference sequence). This CDR3 is built from 15 residues. The CDR3 loop is CSARAEGGGNTEAFF. The CDR3, as DNA: TGCAGTGCTAGAGCCGAGGGGGGGGGGAACACTGAAGCTTTCTTT.

The sample holds many counts of this clonotype. This chain joins TRBV5-6 and TRBJ1-4; D not certain. Trimming took off 2 bases at V and 7 bases at J, with 9 bases between the two ends. The CDR3 totals 13 residues. Germline V gives CDR1 SGHDT, CDR2 YYEEEE. In DNA, the CDR3 is TGTGCCAGCAGCTTCCCTGGGTTTGAAAAACTGTTTTTT. Its translation: CASSFPGFEKLFF.

This clonotype appeared a few times. A read error is possible here, since a much larger clone lies one base away. The CDR3 bases are TGTGCCAGCAGGAAGATAGGGGACACCGGGGAGCTGTTTTTT. Translated, it gives CASRKIGDTGELFF. The chain carries TRBV28 and TRBJ2-2; weak D call: TRBD1 (5 bases). Germline V gene sequence: CDR1 MDHEN, CDR2 SYDVKM. V was clipped by 6 bases and J by 3 bases, with 11 bases between them. The CDR3 is 14 residues long.

The chain couples TRBV3-1 to TRBJ2-7; possibly TRBD1 for D (7 bases). With 4 bases removed from V and 7 bases from J, the gap between germline ends came to 17 bases. This CDR3 contains 14 residues. Germline V CDR1 and CDR2: LGHDT, YNNKEL (reference sequence). The CDR3 region is CASSPQGGRGEQYF. The DNA for the CDR3 is TGTGCCAGCAGCCCCCAGGGGGGAAGGGGTGAGCAGTACTTC.

This clonotype was seen repeatedly, ten times or more. The chain uses TRBV12-3 or TRBV12-4 and TRBJ2-5, with D perhaps matching TRBD2 (5 bases). There are 13 residues in the CDR3. Trimming pared 9 bases from V and 1 base from J, leaving 12 bases between. In nucleotides, the CDR3 is TGTGCCAGTGTTCCCGGGATCCAAGAGACCCAGTACTTC. It specifies CASVPGIQETQYF.

The V gene is TRBV7-9, the J gene TRBJ2-3; tentatively, D is TRBD1 or TRBD2 (5 bases each). Between the trimmed V and J ends, which lost 1 base and 2 bases, there was a span of 7 bases. This CDR3 has 14 residues. Germline CDR1 is SEHNR and CDR2 is FQNEAQ (reference sequence). The CDR3 spells CASSLEGTTDTQYF. In DNA, the CDR3 is TGTGCCAGCAGCTTAGAAGGGACCACAGATACGCAGTATTTT.

The V gene is TRBV30, the J gene TRBJ1-1, with D uncertain. Germline V CDR1 and CDR2: GTSNPN, SVGIG (reference sequence). The CDR3 contains 17 residues. Trimming cost V 1 base and J 0 bases, with 18 bases left between them. The CDR3 sequence is CAWSAPSSKGLNTEAFF. The DNA for the CDR3 is TGTGCCTGGAGTGCACCGTCGAGCAAGGGATTGAACACTGAAGCTTTCTTT.

The V gene is TRBV20-1, the J gene TRBJ2-3, with D possibly matching TRBD1 (8 bases). CDR1 DFQATT and CDR2 SNEGSKA come from the germline V gene (reference sequence). The CDR3 contains 15 residues. The germline V and J ends were trimmed by 2 bases and 4 bases, with 16 bases remaining between them. The CDR3 protein is CSARLRTGRADTQYF. For the CDR3, the DNA is TGCAGTGCTAGATTGAGGACAGGGAGGGCAGATACGCAGTATTTT.

The chain is built from TRBV13 and TRBJ2-3; 11 bases match TRBD1. CDR1 is PRHDT and CDR2 is FYEKMQ in the germline V gene (reference sequence). Trimming at V came to 3 bases and at J to 0 bases, leaving 2 bases not matched to a gene. The CDR3 loop spans 16 amino acids. For the CDR3, the DNA is TGTGCCAGCAGCTTCGGGACAGGGGGTAGCACAGATACGCAGTATTTT. Amino acids: CASSFGTGGSTDTQYF.

This clonotype turned up a few times. The chain recombines TRBV3-1 with TRBJ1-1; D is possibly TRBD1 (6 bases). V was cut by 2 bases and J by 1 base, with 14 bases left in between. The CDR3 sequence is 16 residues long. The germline CDR1 and CDR2 sequences are LGHDT and YNNKEL (reference sequence). DNA of the CDR3: TGTGCCAGCAGCCAATTCGGGGGCGGTGAGAACACTGAAGCTTTCTTT. It translates to CASSQFGGGENTEAFF.

This clonotype was seen at least ten times. This rearrangement joins TRBV28 to TRBJ2-7; TRBD2 matches at 7 bases. Unmatched junction bases numbered 4, after V lost 2 bases and J lost 0 bases. The CDR3 covers 15 residues. CDR1 is MDHEN, CDR2 SYDVKM, per germline. The CDR3 here is CASSLALAASYEQYF. CDR3 DNA: TGTGCCAGCAGTTTAGCCCTAGCGGCCTCCTACGAGCAGTACTTC. Based on the CDR3 plus reference TRBV28 and TRBJ2-7, the full variable domain is DVKVTQSSRYLVKRTGEKVFLECVQDMDHENMFWYRQDPGLGLRLIYFSYDVKMKEKGDIPEGYSVSREKKERFSLILESASTNQTSMYLCASSLALAASYEQYFGPGTRLTVT.

This clonotype appeared a few times. The chain joins TRBV20-1 to TRBJ1-2; 8 bases are a match to TRBD1. The CDR3 has 16 amino acids. Germline V gene data show CDR1 as DFQATT and CDR2 as SNEGSKA (reference sequence). The CDR3 DNA reads as TGCAGCGTCCGCCCCGGGGAGCTGTCAGGGGGCCCTCGCTACACCTTC. Its translation: CSVRPGELSGGPRYTF.

This chain links TRBV6-1 with TRBJ2-7; D might be TRBD1 or TRBD2, each matching 5 bases. Germline V gives CDR1 MNHNS, CDR2 SASEGT. Trimming shortened V by 5 bases and J by 2 bases, and 7 bases separated the two germline ends. The CDR3 is 12 amino acids. CDR3 region: CASSRDAYEQYF. The CDR3 DNA reads as TGTGCCAGCAGTAGGGACGCCTACGAGCAGTACTTC.

This clonotype was picked up many times. The J gene is TRBJ1-2, the V gene TRBV3-1; 9 nucleotides match TRBD1. Trimming cost V 1 base and J 4 bases; bases outside gene matches: 19. CDR1 is LGHDT, CDR2 YNNKEL, per germline (reference sequence). The CDR3 has 20 residues. The chain's CDR3 is CASSQVLRGQGSSFGYGYTF. The CDR3 DNA sequence: TGTGCCAGCAGCCAAGTCTTGAGGGGACAGGGTTCTTCGTTTGGCTATGGCTACACCTTC.

The chain combines TRBV12-3 or TRBV12-4 with TRBJ1-5, with TRBD1 identical over 9 bases. V was clipped by 4 bases and J by 6 bases; unmatched bases: 7. CDR3 length: 15 amino acids. DNA of the CDR3: TGTGCCAGCAGTTCAACAGGGGGCATGGGTCAGCCCCAGCATTTT. Translated, it gives CASSSTGGMGQPQHF.

This clonotype showed up just a few times. The genes are TRBV27 and TRBJ1-5; TRBD1 agrees at 7 bases. After removal of 4 bases from V and 9 bases from J, the junction contained 15 bases not matched to a gene. The CDR3 length is 16 residues. Germline CDR1 MNHEY, CDR2 SMNVEV (reference sequence). The CDR3 reads CASSSFTGSHRGPQHF. CDR3 in DNA: TGTGCCAGCAGTTCGTTCACAGGCTCTCACAGGGGGCCCCAGCATTTT.